The sample holds one count of the clone carrying this TCR beta chain. Its antigen is still unknown. 60 Vbeta and 13 Jbeta primers were used in PCR. Sequencing was performed with immunoSEQ multiplex PCR; in TCRdb, only in-frame clones are kept and a portion is missing. The sample yields 150,000 or so clones, almost 80% seen once. CDR1 is SGHNT and CDR2 is YENEEA in the germline V gene. V shed 4 bases and J 2 bases; nucleotides not matched to a gene: 6. This CDR3 has 16 amino acids. The sample originates from a study of cytomegalovirus exposure and HLA in healthy donors. Study-wide results and limits: According to a later analysis, most TCR beta chains associated with CMV appeared HLA-restricted.

The sequence was collected from a middle-aged man in good health and CMV-seropositive. The specimen was PBMCs. This chain joins TRBV11-3 and TRBJ2-7, with 12 bases fitting TRBD2. CDR3 bases: TGTGCCAGCAGCTCGGCGCCTAGCGGGAGGGCCTACGAGCAGTACTTC. Amino acid sequence: CASSSAPSGRAYEQYF.